This is a list of T cell receptor beta chains from one sample in a study of identical twins. TCRdb fed the 5' RACE reads into MiXCR, producing one record per CDR3 protein. The sample lists about 220,000 distinct CDR3 sequences; about 7.5% were seen once. Another study also made use of these data, one on yellow fever vaccine responses in identical twins.

The specimen sequenced was CD8+ T cells sorted from blood. The receptors stem from a woman aged 18-29 years in good health. Both conserved end residues are part of each CDR3. The order of the fields is V gene, J gene, CDR3 protein.

TRBV5-5	TRBJ2-1	CASSLAQGPGNEQFF
TRBV5-5	TRBJ2-1	CASSLGQLYYEQFF
TRBV24-1	TRBJ2-1	CATSPGLAGGSSYNEQFF
TRBV15	TRBJ2-5	CATSRDTPSGVQETQYF
TRBV7-9	TRBJ1-1	CASSLYGIYTEAFF
TRBV5-1	TRBJ1-2	CASSFNREFCTF
TRBV13	TRBJ2-3	CASSKPTSGADTQYF
TRBV10-3	TRBJ2-1	CAISDAGELASYNEQFF
TRBV6-1	TRBJ2-4	CASSPGTGGNIQYF
TRBV20-1	TRBJ2-7	CSARGLADFYEQYF
TRBV3-1	TRBJ2-3	CASSQDRGKGFLSTDTQYF
TRBV7-9	TRBJ2-7	CASSSFTSGPTYEQYF
TRBV27	TRBJ2-1	CASSFRGGGTSGSLYNEQFF
TRBV29-1	TRBJ2-5	CSVEAGVGHRETQYF
TRBV2	TRBJ2-4	CASSDLGYRENIQYF
TRBV10-3	TRBJ2-7	CAISEGAGRSYEQYF
TRBV4-2	TRBJ2-1	CASSQDRGGLARTDHEQFF
TRBV27	TRBJ2-4	CASSNRQGITKNIQYF
TRBV5-6	TRBJ2-7	CASSLEDLYEQYF
TRBV20-1	TRBJ2-5	CSASEHRETQYF
TRBV7-9	TRBJ1-1	CASHPTGETEAFF
TRBV7-9	TRBJ2-1	CASSLDGRYNEQFF
TRBV5-1	TRBJ2-1	CASSWKITSGGEDEQFF
TRBV15	TRBJ2-1	CATSRKGNYNEQFF
TRBV10-2	TRBJ2-6	CASSTYGLAESSGANVLTF
TRBV12-3/TRBV12-4	TRBJ1-1	CASSLFANTEAFF
TRBV29-1	TRBJ2-7	CSVAHGTGSYEQYF
TRBV27	TRBJ2-7	CASSHSRGSYEQYF
TRBV4-1	TRBJ2-7	CASSQDGTGVFYEQYF
TRBV27	TRBJ2-1	CASSWTVYNEQFF
TRBV28	TRBJ2-5	CASSFRDRGSRETQYF
TRBV7-3	TRBJ2-1	CASSLTSDEQFF
TRBV27	TRBJ2-1	CASSREGGGYNEQFF
TRBV7-9	TRBJ2-3	CASSYSSGGPGDTQYF
TRBV19	TRBJ2-7	CASSTGDSGIVYEQYF
TRBV5-1	TRBJ2-7	CASSFGETYEQYF
TRBV4-1	TRBJ2-3	CASSQGRYTDTQYF
TRBV6-1	TRBJ2-7	CASSTNGQGPYEQYF
TRBV25-1	TRBJ2-7	CASSELAGTAYEQYF
TRBV2	TRBJ1-1	CASSEVSREAFF
TRBV6-4	TRBJ2-3	CASSDSHEGETTDTQYF
TRBV6-1	TRBJ2-1	CASSEAPTYNEQFF
TRBV7-9	TRBJ2-1	CASSLLIAGVIYEQFF
TRBV4-1	TRBJ2-3	CASSQDQGLSGRDTQYF
TRBV11-1	TRBJ2-2	CASSSRLRERTGAGELFF
TRBV24-1	TRBJ2-7	CATSDSQGLNYEQYF
TRBV20-1	TRBJ2-1	CSARTSGSPYNEQFF
TRBV3-1	TRBJ2-5	CASSQLLGLAGQETQYF
TRBV20-1	TRBJ2-1	CSARWLAGLGSSYNEQFF
TRBV2	TRBJ2-5	CASSERGQETQYF
TRBV2	TRBJ1-3	CAVIGSGNTIYF
TRBV4-1	TRBJ1-5	CASSQEATGGSNQPQHF
TRBV20-1	TRBJ2-7	CSARNRQGAYEQYF
TRBV24-1	TRBJ2-3	CATSDFSGTSNTDTQYF
TRBV28	TRBJ1-2	CASSPDRESGYTF
TRBV15	TRBJ2-2	CATTPANTGELFF
TRBV2	TRBJ2-1	CASSETQGDPNEQFF
TRBV7-9	TRBJ1-1	CASSLTGGMNTEAFF
TRBV20-1	TRBJ2-7	CSARPGVQTYEQYF